The sequence of this TCR beta chain was determined in a study of technical replicates of blood from a handful of donors. TCRdb keeps only in-frame clones here, not all; method: immunoSEQ multiplex PCR. The repertoire holds 75,000 to 80,000 clones, with roughly 94% as singletons. Germline V lookup: CDR1 SEHNR, CDR2 FQNEAQ (reference sequence). Trimming removed 5 bases from V and 6 bases from J; junction bases left unmatched: 2. CDR3 length equals 15 residues. The V gene is TRBV7-9, the J gene TRBJ2-3, with 16 nucleotides matching TRBD2. The sequencing input was T cells isolated from PBMCs. The receptor was derived from a human donor in good health. In DNA form, the CDR3 reads TGTGCCAGCAGCCCGGGACTAGCGGGAGGGGATACGCAGTATTTT. Translating gives CASSPGLAGGDTQYF.